These T cell receptor beta chains were read from a single sample in a study of shared clonotypes between healthy human individuals. This table comes from immunoSEQ multiplex PCR, and its TCRdb copy is limited to in-frame clones, with some not included. The sample holds almost 700,000 clones; 90% to 95% are singletons and the top ten take approximately 24%. The sequenced sample was naive CD8+ T cells sorted from blood. All receptors derive from a man under 40 in good health. Both conserved end residues are part of each CDR3. Fields, in order: V gene, J gene, D gene, clone size, CDR3 DNA, CDR3 protein. The D gene is left open where the match is weak. Not every row has a clone size; where given, it reads once, few, many or a size class.

v_gene: TRBV27; j_gene: TRBJ1-4; d_gene: .; abundance: .; CDR3nt: TGTGCCAGCAGTTTACTACAGGGAGAGGAAAAACTGTTTTTT; CDR3aa: CASSLLQGEEKLFF
v_gene: TRBV28; j_gene: TRBJ1-1; d_gene: .; abundance: .; CDR3nt: TGTGCCAGCAGTTACCGCACGAACACTGAAGCTTTCTTT; CDR3aa: CASSYRTNTEAFF
v_gene: TRBV11-2; j_gene: TRBJ2-3; d_gene: .; abundance: .; CDR3nt: TGTGCCAGCAGTTACCTCAGGGGCACAGATACGCAGTATTTT; CDR3aa: CASSYLRGTDTQYF
v_gene: TRBV7-9; j_gene: TRBJ2-3; d_gene: .; abundance: few; CDR3nt: TGTGCCAGCAGCCGTGGGCCTAGCCCGCAGTATTTT; CDR3aa: CASSRGPSPQYF
v_gene: TRBV4-1; j_gene: TRBJ2-7; d_gene: TRBD2; abundance: .; CDR3nt: TGCGCCAGCAGAAGTCGAGCGGGAGGGCCCGAGGAGCAGTACTTC; CDR3aa: CASRSRAGGPEEQYF
v_gene: TRBV5-6; j_gene: TRBJ2-7; d_gene: TRBD2; abundance: .; CDR3nt: TGTGCCAGCAGCTCTATCAGCGGGACCTCCTACGAGCAGTACTTC; CDR3aa: CASSSISGTSYEQYF
v_gene: TRBV18; j_gene: TRBJ2-7; d_gene: TRBD2; abundance: .; CDR3nt: TGTGCCAGCTCACCACCTCTAGCGGATTCCTACGAGCAGTACTTC; CDR3aa: CASSPPLADSYEQYF
v_gene: TRBV5-1; j_gene: TRBJ2-5; d_gene: .; abundance: .; CDR3nt: TGCGCCAGCAGCTCCGACCTGGACAGTTACCAAGAGACCCAGTACTTC; CDR3aa: CASSSDLDSYQETQYF
v_gene: TRBV6-5; j_gene: TRBJ2-4; d_gene: .; abundance: .; CDR3nt: TGTGCCAGCAGAGGGACGTCACTAGCCAAAAACATTCAGTACTTC; CDR3aa: CASRGTSLAKNIQYF
v_gene: TRBV5-6; j_gene: TRBJ1-4; d_gene: TRBD1; abundance: .; CDR3nt: TGTGCCAGCAGCCTCCGTCCCGGGACAGGGACTAATGAAAAACTGTTTTTT; CDR3aa: CASSLRPGTGTNEKLFF
v_gene: TRBV29-1; j_gene: TRBJ1-4; d_gene: TRBD1; abundance: .; CDR3nt: TGCAGCGCCTCGGACAGGGGTTATGAAAAACTGTTTTTT; CDR3aa: CSASDRGYEKLFF
v_gene: TRBV29-1; j_gene: TRBJ1-5; d_gene: .; abundance: .; CDR3nt: TGCAGCGTTGACGAGGGAGAGGGCAATCAGCCCCAGCATTTT; CDR3aa: CSVDEGEGNQPQHF
v_gene: TRBV2; j_gene: TRBJ2-7; d_gene: TRBD2; abundance: .; CDR3nt: TGTGCCAGCCAGCGGGAGGGCCCCTACGAGCAGTACTTC; CDR3aa: CASQREGPYEQYF
v_gene: TRBV5-1; j_gene: TRBJ2-3; d_gene: TRBD1; abundance: few; CDR3nt: TGCGCCAGCAGCCCAGGGGGAGTAGGAACAGATACGCAGTATTTT; CDR3aa: CASSPGGVGTDTQYF
v_gene: TRBV11-3; j_gene: TRBJ2-1; d_gene: .; abundance: .; CDR3nt: TGTGCCAGCAGCCTCCGTTCCCAGGGTGTGCAGTTCTTC; CDR3aa: CASSLRSQGVQFF
v_gene: TRBV29-1; j_gene: TRBJ2-2; d_gene: .; abundance: .; CDR3nt: TGCAGCGTTGAGTGGCGGACGAACACCGGGGAGCTGTTTTTT; CDR3aa: CSVEWRTNTGELFF
v_gene: TRBV4-3; j_gene: TRBJ1-1; d_gene: .; abundance: .; CDR3nt: TGCGCCAGCAGCCAAGGGATCGGACAGACGAACACTGAAGCTTTCTTT; CDR3aa: CASSQGIGQTNTEAFF
v_gene: TRBV27; j_gene: TRBJ1-1; d_gene: .; abundance: .; CDR3nt: TGTGCCAGCAGTTCCTCAAGACACGAAGCTTTCTTT; CDR3aa: CASSSSRHEAFF
v_gene: TRBV6-5; j_gene: TRBJ2-2; d_gene: .; abundance: .; CDR3nt: TGTGCCAGCAGGAGCTCCGGGGAGCTGTTTTTT; CDR3aa: CASRSSGELFF
v_gene: TRBV6-1; j_gene: TRBJ2-7; d_gene: TRBD1; abundance: .; CDR3nt: TGTGCCTGCAACCACAGGGGGACCTCCTACGAGCAGTACTTC; CDR3aa: CACNHRGTSYEQYF
v_gene: TRBV5-6; j_gene: TRBJ2-7; d_gene: .; abundance: .; CDR3nt: TGTGCCAGCTCGCGAGGAACCGATTTATACGAGCAGTACTTC; CDR3aa: CASSRGTDLYEQYF
v_gene: TRBV4-1; j_gene: TRBJ2-5; d_gene: TRBD2; abundance: .; CDR3nt: TGCGCCAGCAGCCAAAGAATTGAAGGGACTATCCGAGAGACCCAGTACTTC; CDR3aa: CASSQRIEGTIRETQYF
v_gene: TRBV19; j_gene: TRBJ1-2; d_gene: TRBD1; abundance: .; CDR3nt: TGTGCCAGTAGTTTCACAGGGGGGGACTATGGCTACACCTTC; CDR3aa: CASSFTGGDYGYTF
v_gene: TRBV5-4; j_gene: TRBJ2-3; d_gene: .; abundance: .; CDR3nt: TGTGCCAGCAGCCCCTGGGAGGACACAGATACGCAGTATTTT; CDR3aa: CASSPWEDTDTQYF
v_gene: TRBV4-2; j_gene: TRBJ2-7; d_gene: .; abundance: .; CDR3nt: TGTGCCAGCAGCCCGGGGCGGGCCTACGAGCAGTACTTC; CDR3aa: CASSPGRAYEQYF
v_gene: TRBV27; j_gene: TRBJ2-1; d_gene: TRBD1; abundance: .; CDR3nt: TGTGCCAGCCGACAGGGGAACTCCTACAATGAGCAGTTCTTC; CDR3aa: CASRQGNSYNEQFF
v_gene: TRBV28; j_gene: TRBJ2-1; d_gene: TRBD2; abundance: .; CDR3nt: TGTGCCAGCTTAAAATCCCCAGGGACTAGCGGGAGATTGAATGAGCAGTTCTTC; CDR3aa: CASLKSPGTSGRLNEQFF
v_gene: TRBV28; j_gene: TRBJ1-2; d_gene: .; abundance: .; CDR3nt: TGTGCCAGCAGTTCGATACCGGGTCTCAATTCGGCTAACTATGGCTACACCTTC; CDR3aa: CASSSIPGLNSANYGYTF
v_gene: TRBV11-3; j_gene: TRBJ2-1; d_gene: .; abundance: .; CDR3nt: TGTGCCAGCAGCCCCCGAGATCAGGTCGGGAATGAGCAGTTCTTC; CDR3aa: CASSPRDQVGNEQFF
v_gene: TRBV2; j_gene: TRBJ1-2; d_gene: .; abundance: .; CDR3nt: TGTGCCAGCAGGGCGGGAGCTAACTATGGCTACACCTTC; CDR3aa: CASRAGANYGYTF
v_gene: TRBV30; j_gene: TRBJ1-2; d_gene: .; abundance: .; CDR3nt: TGTGCCTGGAGTACTGGGGGAAGCTATGGCTACACCTTC; CDR3aa: CAWSTGGSYGYTF
v_gene: TRBV12-5; j_gene: TRBJ2-1; d_gene: TRBD2; abundance: .; CDR3nt: TGTGCTAGTGGTCCCGGACTAGCGGGAGACAATGAGCAGTTCTTC; CDR3aa: CASGPGLAGDNEQFF
v_gene: TRBV11-2; j_gene: TRBJ2-2; d_gene: .; abundance: .; CDR3nt: TGTGCCAGCAGCGACTGGGGCGGGGAGCTGTTTTTT; CDR3aa: CASSDWGGELFF